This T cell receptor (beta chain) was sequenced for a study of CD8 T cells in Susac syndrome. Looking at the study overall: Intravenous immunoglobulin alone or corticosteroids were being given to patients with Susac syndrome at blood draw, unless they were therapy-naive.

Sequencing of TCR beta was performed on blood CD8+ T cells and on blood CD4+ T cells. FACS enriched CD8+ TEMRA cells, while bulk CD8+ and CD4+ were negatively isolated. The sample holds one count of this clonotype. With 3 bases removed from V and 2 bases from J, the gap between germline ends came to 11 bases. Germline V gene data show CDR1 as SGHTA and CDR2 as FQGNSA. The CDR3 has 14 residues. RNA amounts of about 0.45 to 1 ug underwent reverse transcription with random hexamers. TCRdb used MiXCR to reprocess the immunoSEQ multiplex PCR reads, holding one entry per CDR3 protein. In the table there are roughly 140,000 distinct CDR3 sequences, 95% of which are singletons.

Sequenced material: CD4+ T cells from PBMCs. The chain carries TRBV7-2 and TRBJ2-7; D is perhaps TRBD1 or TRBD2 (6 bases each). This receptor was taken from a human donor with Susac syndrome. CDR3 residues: CASSLNGGPYEQYF. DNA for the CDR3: TGTGCCAGCAGCTTGAATGGGGGGCCCTACGAGCAGTACTTC.